This is a list of T cell receptor beta chains from one sample in a study of T cell changes during pregnancy in multiple sclerosis. Repertoires were generated with immunoSEQ multiplex PCR, while TCRdb's copy carries only in-frame clones and drops some. The sample lists 50,000 to 65,000 clones, over 95% occurring once. The sequences come from CD8+ T cells from peripheral blood mononuclear cells, collected after pregnancy. These receptors all stem from a female donor with multiple sclerosis, enrolled in a pregnancy study. CDR3s include the opening cysteine and the closing phenylalanine or tryptophan. A D gene is named only where the DNA matches it firmly. Size values are once, few and many counts, or a class for expanded clones, and some rows have none.

>NA|TRBJ2-2|NA|TRBV7-2
TGTGCCAGCAGCTTAGTACTACCCCCGTCGACCGGGGAGCTGTTTTTT
CASSLVLPPSTGELFF
>NA|TRBJ2-1|NA|TRBV27
TGTGCCAGCAGTTCCGGCGGGTCCAGGATCCATGAGCAGTTCTTC
CASSSGGSRIHEQFF
>NA|TRBJ1-5|TRBD1|TRBV28
TGTGCCAGCGGGCTACAGGGGTCCCCTAGCAATCAGCCCCAGCATTTT
CASGLQGSPSNQPQHF
>NA|TRBJ2-1|NA|TRBV11-2
TGTGCCAGCAGCTTAGCGGGAGTTTACAATGAGCAGTTCTTC
CASSLAGVYNEQFF
>NA|TRBJ2-7|NA|TRBV5-1
TGCGCCGGCAGCTTTACGGGCTACGAGCAGTACTTC
CAGSFTGYEQYF
>NA|TRBJ2-7|NA|TRBV19
TGTGCCAGTAGTATAGTATCGGGCAGGGGTACTGAGCAGTACTTC
CASSIVSGRGTEQYF
>NA|TRBJ1-1|NA|TRBV6-5
TGTGCCAGCAGTTACACGGGAGAGAACACTGAAGCTTTCTTT
CASSYTGENTEAFF
>NA|TRBJ2-5|NA|TRBV11-2
TGTGCCAGCAGCTTAGAGTTCATCGGGGAGACCCAGTACTTC
CASSLEFIGETQYF
>NA|TRBJ2-1|NA|TRBV11-3
TGTGCCAGCAGCTCCGAATACCGGGACAATGAGCAGTTCTTC
CASSSEYRDNEQFF
>NA|TRBJ2-7|NA|TRBV11-2
TGTGCCAGCAGCCTCGGGACTGGCTACGAGCAGTACTTC
CASSLGTGYEQYF
>NA|TRBJ2-7|NA|TRBV10-3
TGTGCCATCAGTGATGGAGCTGCGCAGTACTTC
CAISDGAAQYF
>NA|TRBJ2-1|TRBD1|TRBV13
TGTGCCAGCTCTGACAGGGACCTAAAGAGCTCCTACAATGAGCAGTTCTTC
CASSDRDLKSSYNEQFF
>NA|TRBJ2-2|TRBD1|TRBV7-9
TGTGCCAGCAGCTGGGGACAGGGGCTCACCGGGGAGCTGTTTTTT
CASSWGQGLTGELFF
>NA|TRBJ2-3|TRBD1|TRBV7-2
TGTGCCAGCAGCTTTTACCCGGGACAGGATACGCAGTATTTT
CASSFYPGQDTQYF
>NA|TRBJ2-1|NA|TRBV27
TGTGCCAGCAGCCCCGGGACTGTTAATGAGCAGTTCTTC
CASSPGTVNEQFF
>NA|TRBJ2-1|TRBD2|TRBV28
TGTGCCAGCAGTTCCTGGCGGGGGTCAAACAATGAGCAGTTCTTC
CASSSWRGSNNEQFF
>NA|TRBJ2-7|NA|TRBV27
TGTGCCAGCAGTCCGACTAGGAGGGAGCAGTACTTC
CASSPTRREQYF
>NA|TRBJ2-7|TRBD1|TRBV4-1
TGCGCCAGCAGCCAAGATAAGGGGACAGTGTCCTACGAGCAGTACTTC
CASSQDKGTVSYEQYF
>once|TRBJ1-1|NA|TRBV6-5
TGTGCCAGCGGCTCCTCGGACAGTCCAGAAGCTTTCTTT
CASGSSDSPEAFF
>NA|TRBJ2-7|TRBD2|TRBV28
TGTGCCAGCAGTAGGTTATGGCTAGCGGGAGGCGAGCAGTACTTC
CASSRLWLAGGEQYF
>once|TRBJ2-3|TRBD2|TRBV5-4
TGTGCCAGCAGCTTTGGAGCGGGAGACACAGATACGCAGTATTTT
CASSFGAGDTDTQYF
>NA|TRBJ2-1|TRBD2|TRBV25-1
TGTGCCAGCAGTGAATTGGCTAGCGGGGGGGGTGAGCAGTTCTTC
CASSELASGGGEQFF
>NA|TRBJ2-7|TRBD2|TRBV19
TGTGCCAGTAGTACCCCCGGGACTAAACCCTACGAGCAGTACTTC
CASSTPGTKPYEQYF
>NA|TRBJ2-3|TRBD2|TRBV5-1
TGCGCCAGCAAAGCCGGGACTAGCCCTACAGATACGCAGTATTTT
CASKAGTSPTDTQYF
>NA|TRBJ2-4|TRBD1|TRBV28
TGTGCCAGCAGTTCCCGGGACAGAAACATTCAGTACTTC
CASSSRDRNIQYF
>few|TRBJ1-1|NA|TRBV2
TGTGCCAGCATGTCTCCTGAAGCTTTCTTT
CASMSPEAFF